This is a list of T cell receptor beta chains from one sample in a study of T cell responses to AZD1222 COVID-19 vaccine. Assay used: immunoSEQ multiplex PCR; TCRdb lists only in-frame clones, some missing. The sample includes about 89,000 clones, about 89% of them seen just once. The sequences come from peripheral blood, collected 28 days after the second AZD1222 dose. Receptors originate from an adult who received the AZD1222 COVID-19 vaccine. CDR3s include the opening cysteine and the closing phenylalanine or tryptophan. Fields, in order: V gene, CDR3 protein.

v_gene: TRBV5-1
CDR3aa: CASSGQNNEQFF

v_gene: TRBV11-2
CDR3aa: CASRELNTGELFF

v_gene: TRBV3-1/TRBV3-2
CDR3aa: CASSQDGTGYNEQFF

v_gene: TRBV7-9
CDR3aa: CASRSGRDGKLFF

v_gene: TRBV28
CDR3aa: CASSSGLGIANYGYTF

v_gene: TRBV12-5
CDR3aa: CASGTGPPYEQYF

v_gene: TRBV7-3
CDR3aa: CASSEDRGTADTQYF

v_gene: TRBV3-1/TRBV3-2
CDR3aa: CASSHIGNTEAFF

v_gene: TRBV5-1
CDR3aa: CASRRLAGALSTDTQYF

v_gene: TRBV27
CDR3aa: CASSSTGTLNNEQFF

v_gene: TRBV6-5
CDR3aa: CASRDASFGTEAFF

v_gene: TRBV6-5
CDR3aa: CASRRAAGSYNEQFF

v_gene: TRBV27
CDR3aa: CASSYNREAFF

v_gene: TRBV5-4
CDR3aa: CASSLAGAEGYTF

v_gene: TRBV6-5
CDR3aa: CASSQPATNEKLFF

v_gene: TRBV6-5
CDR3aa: CASSHLNRGTEAFF

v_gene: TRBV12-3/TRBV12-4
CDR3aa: CASTSQRQKLFF

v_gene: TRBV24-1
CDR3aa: CATSDSRQGGDEQYF

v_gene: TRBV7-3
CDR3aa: CASSTQGGTEAFF

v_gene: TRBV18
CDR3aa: CASSSIQGNKNIQYF

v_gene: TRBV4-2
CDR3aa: CASSQDRLEGTDTQYF

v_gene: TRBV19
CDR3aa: CASSGTSGLNEQFF

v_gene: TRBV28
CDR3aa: CATRLLQRKTGELFF

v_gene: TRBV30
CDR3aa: CAWTSGLNEQFF

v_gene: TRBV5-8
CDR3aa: CASSNGWTGGTNEKLFF

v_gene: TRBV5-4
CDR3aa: CASSPGHTEAFF

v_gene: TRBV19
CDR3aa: CASSINAGSSYNEQFF

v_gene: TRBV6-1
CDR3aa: CASSGLSGILSNQPQHF

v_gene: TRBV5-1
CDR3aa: CASSLAVGETQYF

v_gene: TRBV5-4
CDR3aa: CASSLDFSTDTQYF

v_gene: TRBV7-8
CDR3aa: CASSSKRTGLETQYF

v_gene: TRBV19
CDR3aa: CASSMGTPGNTIYF

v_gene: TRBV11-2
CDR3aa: CASSPQGLSANEQFF

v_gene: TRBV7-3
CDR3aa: CASSSRTSPYNEQFF

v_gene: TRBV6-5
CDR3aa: CASRKRTGSNSPLHF

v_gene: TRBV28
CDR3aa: CASSLSGTDTQYF

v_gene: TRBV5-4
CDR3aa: CASSLGQARPNEKLFF

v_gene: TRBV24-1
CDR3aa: CATSDATSGTYNEQFF

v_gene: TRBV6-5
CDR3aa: CASSYSRGLGTEAFF

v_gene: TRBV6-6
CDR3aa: CASSQPGTGSWEQYF

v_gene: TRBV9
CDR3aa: CACSVAAGTEEAFF

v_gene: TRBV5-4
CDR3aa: CASSFWQGGETQYF

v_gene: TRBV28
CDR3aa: CASSFRHEQFF

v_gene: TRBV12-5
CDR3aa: CASGIGTGGNTEAFF

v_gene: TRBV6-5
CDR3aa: CASSWGQNTEAFF

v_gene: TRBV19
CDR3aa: CASSIRLRVGSQPQHF

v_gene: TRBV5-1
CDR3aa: CASSALHSPLHF

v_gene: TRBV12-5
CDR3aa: CASGSDGLAGTQYF

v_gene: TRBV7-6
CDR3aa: CASSLEPGRHSYEQYF

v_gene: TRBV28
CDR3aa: CASSIRDTYGYTF

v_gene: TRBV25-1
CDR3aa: CASSGVGLNTEAFF

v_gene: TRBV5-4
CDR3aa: CASSPRGSRYEQYF

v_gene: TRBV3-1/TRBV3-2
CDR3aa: CASSQDRSLHF

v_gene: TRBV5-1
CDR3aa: CASSSRGQGGYEQYF

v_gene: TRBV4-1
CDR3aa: CASSWGLANEKLFF

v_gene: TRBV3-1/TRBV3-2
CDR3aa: CASSRQGSSYNSPLHF

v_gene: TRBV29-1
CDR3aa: CSVEWGGMNTEAFF

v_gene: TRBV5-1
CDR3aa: CASSLTGGPSDTQYF

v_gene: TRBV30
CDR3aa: CAWWRTGLNSPLHF

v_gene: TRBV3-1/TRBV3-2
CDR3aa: CASSQGSGINQPQHF